This TCR beta chain was recovered during a study of breast tumors, draining lymph nodes, adjacent tissues (dated by TCRdb to the mid-2010s). A note on the overall study: The study compared TCR beta repertoires across tumor, adjacent nontumor tissue and axillary lymph nodes from breast cancer patients. In human breast cancer, the study set out to assess how tumor, surrounding tissue and draining lymph node repertoires relate to one another and whether T cells might be exchanged between them.

Summary of the overall study and its limitations: In luminal-like breast cancer, tumor and nontumor tissue repertoires resembled each other significantly more than in basal-like breast cancer. Tumors showed preferential V and J gene usage, and their T-cell repertoire diversity fell below that of lymph nodes yet above that of nontumor tissue. The data were considered consistent with most tumor T cells being derived from the lymph node and subsequently expanding within tumor tissue. Rather than being directly demonstrated, the conclusion that tumor T cells originate in lymph nodes was presented as consistent with a hypothesis.

The junction carries 19 bases between V and J, which are trimmed by 3 bases and 8 bases respectively. From cysteine to phenylalanine, the CDR3 is 15 amino acids long. Only the CDR3 DNA is retained, 45 bases long and in frame from the first base. Looking up the germline V gene yields CDR1 SGHVS and CDR2 FQNEAQ. TCRdb shows the sequencer as Illumina HiSeq 2000. TCR beta chain libraries were generated through multiplex PCR amplification. The amplified TCR beta chain products were analyzed by high-throughput sequencing. The public reads were quality trimmed at Q25 with fastp and then assembled into clones with MiXCR by TCRdb, keeping productive beta chains. Rows merge per CDR3 protein into single entries with the most common DNA and genes. Recorded for this sample are some 130,000 distinct CDR3 sequences; about 20% of them occurred a single time. The ten largest clones capture 3% to 4% of the sample. The lymph node samples were taken from the axillary draining lymph nodes of breast cancer patients.

This clonotype was seen many times. It lacks a known antigen. Base qualities are not provided; no much larger clone lies one nucleotide away. The material sequenced was axillary lymph node tissue. The V gene is TRBV7-8 and the J gene is TRBJ1-2; TRBD1 could be the D gene, as 6 bases match. The receptor's source is a female donor with breast cancer. Some clones in this sample may be carry-over from other donors' samples. The bases are TGTGCCAGCAGCTTCGAGGGGGTGACCCTTGGGGGCTACACCTTC. It codes for CASSFEGVTLGGYTF.